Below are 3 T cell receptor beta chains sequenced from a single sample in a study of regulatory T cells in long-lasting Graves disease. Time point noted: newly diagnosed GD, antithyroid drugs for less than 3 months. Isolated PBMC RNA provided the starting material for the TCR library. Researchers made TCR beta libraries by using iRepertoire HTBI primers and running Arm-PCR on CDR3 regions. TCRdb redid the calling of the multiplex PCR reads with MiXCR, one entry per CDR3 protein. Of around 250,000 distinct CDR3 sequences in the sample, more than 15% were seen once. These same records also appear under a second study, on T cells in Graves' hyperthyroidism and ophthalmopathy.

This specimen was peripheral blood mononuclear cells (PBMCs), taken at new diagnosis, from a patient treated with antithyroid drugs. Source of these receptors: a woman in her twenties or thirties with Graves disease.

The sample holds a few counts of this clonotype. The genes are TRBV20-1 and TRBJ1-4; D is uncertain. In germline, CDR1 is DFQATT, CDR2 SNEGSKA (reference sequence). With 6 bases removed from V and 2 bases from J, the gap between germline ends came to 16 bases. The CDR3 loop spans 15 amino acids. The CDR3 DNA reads TGCAGTGCAAAAACAGCGTATGATACTAATGAAAAACTGTTTTTT. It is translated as CSAKTAYDTNEKLFF.

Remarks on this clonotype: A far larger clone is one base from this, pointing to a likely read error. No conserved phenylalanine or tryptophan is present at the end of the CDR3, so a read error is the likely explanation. The CDR3 region is CASSRRSDNEQFL. The CDR3 bases are TGTGCCAGCAGCCGTCGTTCGGACAATGAGCAGTTCCTC. V usage is TRBV7-3 and J usage is TRBJ2-1; D is uncertain. V lost 5 bases and J lost 5, with 10 bases in between. The CDR3 sequence is 13 residues long. Germline V gene sequence: CDR1 SGHTA, CDR2 FQGTGA.

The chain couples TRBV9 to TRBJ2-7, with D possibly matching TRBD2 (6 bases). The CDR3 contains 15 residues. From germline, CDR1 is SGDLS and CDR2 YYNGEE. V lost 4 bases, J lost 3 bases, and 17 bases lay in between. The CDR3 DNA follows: TGTGCCAGCAGCTTCGGCGGGGAAAACTTCTACGAGCAGTACTTC. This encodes CASSFGGENFYEQYF.